Shown below are 6 T cell receptor beta chains from a single sample sequenced in a study of response to subunit inactivated influenza vaccine. TCRdb re-called the RT-PCR reads with MiXCR, one entry per CDR3 protein. In the table there are around 570,000 distinct CDR3 sequences, less than 8% of which are singletons. Source: PBMCs from blood, taken less than 30 months after vaccination. Source of these receptors: a man aged 45 to 75 who received an inactivated influenza vaccine.

This clonotype was picked up a small number of times. This chain joins TRBV10-3 and TRBJ2-1; D gene uncertain. V was cut by 6 bases and J by 6 bases, with 12 bases left in between. CDR3 length: 13 amino acids. CDR1 is ENHRY, CDR2 SYGVKD, per germline. The CDR3 protein is CAISTEQFNEQFF. Written as DNA, the CDR3 is TGTGCCATCAGCACCGAGCAGTTCAATGAGCAGTTCTTC.

This clonotype was found many times. The V gene is TRBV4-2, the J gene TRBJ1-4; 7 nucleotides align to TRBD1. Germline V gives CDR1 LGHNA, CDR2 YNFKEQ. Trimming at V came to 6 bases and at J to 8 bases, leaving 12 bases not matched to a gene. The CDR3 loop spans 15 amino acids. CDR3 region: CASSQLRGSMEKLFF. The CDR3 bases are TGTGCCAGCAGTCAACTCAGGGGGTCGATGGAAAAACTGTTTTTT.

This clonotype showed up many times. The chain uses TRBV5-1 and TRBJ1-2, with 7 nucleotides matching TRBD1. The V gene's germline CDR1 is SGHRS and CDR2 YFSETQ. CDR3 length equals 13 residues. Trimming cost V 6 bases and J 4 bases; bases outside gene matches: 6. CDR3 loop: CASTGTASYGYTF. In DNA, the CDR3 is TGCGCCAGCACCGGGACAGCATCCTATGGCTACACCTTC. Combining the CDR3 with reference TRBV5-1 and TRBJ1-2 gives the whole variable domain KAGVTQTPRYLIKTRGQQVTLSCSPISGHRSVSWYQQTPGQGLQFLFEYFSETQRNKGNFPGRFSGRQFSNSRSEMNVSTLELGDSALYLCASTGTASYGYTFGSGTRLTVV.

This clonotype was recorded at least ten times. J is TRBJ2-3 and V is TRBV6-2 or TRBV6-3; 9 nucleotides align to TRBD2. V was clipped by 6 bases and J by 5 bases; unmatched bases: 21. Germline loops: CDR1 MNHEY, CDR2 SVGEGT. The CDR3 runs to 19 residues. This chain's CDR3 is CASRPSAGTSSLSQDTQYF. In DNA, the CDR3 is TGTGCCAGCAGACCCTCTGCCGGGACTAGCAGCTTATCCCAAGATACGCAGTATTTT.

This clonotype was seen a few times. The chain links TRBV5-1 to TRBJ2-5; D is perhaps TRBD1 or TRBD2 (5 bases each). Per germline, CDR1 SGHRS and CDR2 YFSETQ. Trimming cost V 1 base and J 4 bases, with 8 bases left between them. CDR3 length equals 13 residues. The CDR3 bases are TGCGCCAGCAGCTTGATCGGGGCAGAGACCCAGTACTTC. Its protein product is CASSLIGAETQYF.

Turning to this clonotype: The CDR3 does not close with the conserved phenylalanine or tryptophan, likely indicating a read error. No DNA is shown, since the ends of the CDR3 on it are uncertain; the CDR3 is the one TCRdb lists. The J gene is TRBJ1-2, the V gene TRBV30; TRBD1, the table's D call, lacks a check against the DNA. The CDR3 region is 12 residues in length, termini included. Germline loops: CDR1 GTSNPN, CDR2 SVGIG (reference sequence). CDR3 protein: CAWRLTGPEIHQ.